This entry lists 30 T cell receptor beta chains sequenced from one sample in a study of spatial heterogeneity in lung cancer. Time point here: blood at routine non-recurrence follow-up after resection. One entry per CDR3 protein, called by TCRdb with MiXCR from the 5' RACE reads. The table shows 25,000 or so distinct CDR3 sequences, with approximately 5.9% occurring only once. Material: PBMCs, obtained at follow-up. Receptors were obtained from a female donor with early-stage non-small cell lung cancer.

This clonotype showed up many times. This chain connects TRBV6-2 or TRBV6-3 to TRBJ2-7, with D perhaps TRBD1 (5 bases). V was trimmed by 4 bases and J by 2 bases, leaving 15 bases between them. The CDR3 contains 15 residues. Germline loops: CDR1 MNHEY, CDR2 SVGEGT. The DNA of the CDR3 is TGTGCCAGCAGTTTGGGGCCCAAAAAGACCTACGAGCAGTACTTC. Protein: CASSLGPKKTYEQYF.

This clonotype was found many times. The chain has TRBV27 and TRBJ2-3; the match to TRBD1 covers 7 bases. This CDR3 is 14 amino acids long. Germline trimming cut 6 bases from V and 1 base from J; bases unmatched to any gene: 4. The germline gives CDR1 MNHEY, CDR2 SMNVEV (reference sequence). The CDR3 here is CASRTGARTDTQYF. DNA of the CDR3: TGTGCCAGCAGAACAGGGGCCCGCACAGATACGCAGTATTTT.

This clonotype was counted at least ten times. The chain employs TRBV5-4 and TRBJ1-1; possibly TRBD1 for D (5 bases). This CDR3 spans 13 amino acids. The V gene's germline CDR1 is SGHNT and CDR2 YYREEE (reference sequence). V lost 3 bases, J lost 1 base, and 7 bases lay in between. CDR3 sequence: CASSWGRNTEAFF. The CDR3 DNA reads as TGTGCCAGCAGCTGGGGCAGGAACACTGAAGCTTTCTTT.

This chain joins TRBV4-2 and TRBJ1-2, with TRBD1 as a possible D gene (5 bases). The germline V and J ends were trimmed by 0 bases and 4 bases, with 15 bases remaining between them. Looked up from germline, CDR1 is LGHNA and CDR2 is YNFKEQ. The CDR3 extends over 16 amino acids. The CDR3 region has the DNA TGTGCCAGCAGCCAAGAAACAGATGGGGCTTTCTATGGCTACACCTTC. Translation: CASSQETDGAFYGYTF.

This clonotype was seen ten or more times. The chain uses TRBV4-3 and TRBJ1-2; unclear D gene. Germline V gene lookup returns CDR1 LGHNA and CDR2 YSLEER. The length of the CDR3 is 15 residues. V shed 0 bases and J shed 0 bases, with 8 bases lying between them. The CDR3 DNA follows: TGCGCCAGCAGCCAAGAACCGGCTTCTAACTATGGCTACACCTTC. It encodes CASSQEPASNYGYTF.

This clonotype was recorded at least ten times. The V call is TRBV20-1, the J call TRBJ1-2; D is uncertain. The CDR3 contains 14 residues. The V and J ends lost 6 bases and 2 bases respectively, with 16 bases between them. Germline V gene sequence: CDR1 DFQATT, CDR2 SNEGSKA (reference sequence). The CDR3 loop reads CSAQNVDTNYGYTF. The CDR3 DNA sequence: TGCAGTGCACAGAACGTGGATACAAACTATGGCTACACCTTC.

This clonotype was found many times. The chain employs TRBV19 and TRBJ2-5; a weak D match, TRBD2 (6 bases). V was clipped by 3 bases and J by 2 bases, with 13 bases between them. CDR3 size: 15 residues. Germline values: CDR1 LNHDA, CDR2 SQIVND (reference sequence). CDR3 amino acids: CASSIRLVSQETQYF. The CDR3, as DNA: TGTGCCAGTAGTATCCGACTAGTCTCACAAGAGACCCAGTACTTC. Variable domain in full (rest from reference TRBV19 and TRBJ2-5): DGGITQSPKYLFRKEGQNVTLSCEQNLNHDAMYWYRQDPGQGLRLIYYSQIVNDFQKGDIAEGYSVSREKKESFPLTVTSAQKNPTAFYLCASSIRLVSQETQYFGPGTRLLVL.

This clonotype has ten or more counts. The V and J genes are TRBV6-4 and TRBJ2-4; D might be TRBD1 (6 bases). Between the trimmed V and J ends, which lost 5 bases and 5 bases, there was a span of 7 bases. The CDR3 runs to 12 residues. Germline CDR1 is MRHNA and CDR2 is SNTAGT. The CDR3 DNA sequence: TGTGCCAGCAGTTACAGGGAAAACATTCAGTACTTC. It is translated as CASSYRENIQYF.

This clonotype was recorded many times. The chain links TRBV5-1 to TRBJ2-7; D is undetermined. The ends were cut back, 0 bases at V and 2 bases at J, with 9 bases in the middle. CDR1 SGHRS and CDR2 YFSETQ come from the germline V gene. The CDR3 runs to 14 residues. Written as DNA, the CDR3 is TGCGCCAGCAGCTTGGAAGGGAATCCCTACGAGCAGTACTTC. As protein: CASSLEGNPYEQYF.

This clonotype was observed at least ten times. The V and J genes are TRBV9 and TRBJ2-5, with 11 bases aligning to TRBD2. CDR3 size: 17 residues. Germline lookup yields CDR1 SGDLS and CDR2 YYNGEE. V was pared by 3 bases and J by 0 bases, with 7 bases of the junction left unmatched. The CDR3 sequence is CASSAPKTSGDQETQYF. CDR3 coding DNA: TGTGCCAGCAGCGCCCCGAAGACTAGCGGGGACCAAGAGACCCAGTACTTC.

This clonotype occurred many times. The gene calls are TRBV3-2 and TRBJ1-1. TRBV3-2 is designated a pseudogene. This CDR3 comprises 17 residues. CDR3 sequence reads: CASSQKAGDGLNTEAFF. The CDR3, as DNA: TGTGCCAGCAGCCAAAAGGCCGGGGACGGACTGAACACTGAAGCTTTCTTT.

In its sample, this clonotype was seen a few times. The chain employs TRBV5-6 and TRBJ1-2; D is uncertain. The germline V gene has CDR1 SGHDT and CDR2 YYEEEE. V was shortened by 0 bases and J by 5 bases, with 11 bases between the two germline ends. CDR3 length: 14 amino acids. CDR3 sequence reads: CASSLAGIGYGYTF. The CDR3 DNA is TGTGCCAGCAGCTTGGCCGGGATAGGGTATGGCTACACCTTC.

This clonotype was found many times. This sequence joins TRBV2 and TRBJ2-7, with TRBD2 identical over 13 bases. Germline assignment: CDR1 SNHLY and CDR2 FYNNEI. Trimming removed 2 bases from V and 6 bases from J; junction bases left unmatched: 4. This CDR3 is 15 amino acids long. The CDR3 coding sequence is TGTGCCAGCAGTGAAACTAGCGGGGGGGTCGTCGAGCAGTACTTC. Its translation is CASSETSGGVVEQYF.

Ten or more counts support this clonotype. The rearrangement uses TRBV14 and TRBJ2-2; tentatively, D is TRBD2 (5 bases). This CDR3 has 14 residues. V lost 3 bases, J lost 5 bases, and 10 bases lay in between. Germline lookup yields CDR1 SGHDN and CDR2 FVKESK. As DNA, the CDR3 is TGTGCCAGCAGCCACAAGAGAGGGACCGGGGAGCTGTTTTTT. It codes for CASSHKRGTGELFF.

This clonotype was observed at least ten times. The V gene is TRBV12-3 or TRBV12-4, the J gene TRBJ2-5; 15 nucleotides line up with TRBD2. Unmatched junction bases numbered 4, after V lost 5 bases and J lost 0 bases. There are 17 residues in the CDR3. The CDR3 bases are TGTGCCAGCAGTCCCGGACTAGCGGGAGGGTACCAAGAGACCCAGTACTTC. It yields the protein CASSPGLAGGYQETQYF.

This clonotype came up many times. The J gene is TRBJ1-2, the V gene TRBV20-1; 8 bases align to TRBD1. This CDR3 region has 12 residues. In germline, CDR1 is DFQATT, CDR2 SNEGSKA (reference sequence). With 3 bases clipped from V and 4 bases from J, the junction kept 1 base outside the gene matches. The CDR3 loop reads CSASQGAYGYTF. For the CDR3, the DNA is TGCAGTGCTAGTCAGGGGGCCTATGGCTACACCTTC.

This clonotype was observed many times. Here the CDR3 DNA reads TGTGCCAGCAGCTTAGGGGGTCAGGGCCACGAGCAGTACTTC. Translated: CASSLGGQGHEQYF. The chain uses TRBV11-2 and TRBJ2-7; a possible D gene is TRBD1 (5 bases). This CDR3 is built from 14 residues. With 1 base removed from V and 5 bases from J, the gap between germline ends came to 12 bases. Germline loops: CDR1 SGHAT, CDR2 FQNNGV.

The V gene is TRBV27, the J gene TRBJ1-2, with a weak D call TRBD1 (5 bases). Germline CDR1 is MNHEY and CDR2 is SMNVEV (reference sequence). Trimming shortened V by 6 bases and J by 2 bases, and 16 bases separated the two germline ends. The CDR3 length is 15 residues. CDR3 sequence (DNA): TGTGCCAGCAGCAGGAATGGAGGGGTGAACTATGGCTACACCTTC. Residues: CASSRNGGVNYGYTF.

CDR3 DNA sequence: TGTGCCAGCAGTTTCGTCCCGGATGAGCAGTTCTTC. This sequence encodes CASSFVPDEQFF. This chain joins TRBV28 and TRBJ2-1, with D hard to call. In germline, CDR1 is MDHEN, CDR2 SYDVKM. This CDR3 region has 12 residues. The ends were cut back, 3 bases at V and 8 bases at J, with 8 bases in the middle.

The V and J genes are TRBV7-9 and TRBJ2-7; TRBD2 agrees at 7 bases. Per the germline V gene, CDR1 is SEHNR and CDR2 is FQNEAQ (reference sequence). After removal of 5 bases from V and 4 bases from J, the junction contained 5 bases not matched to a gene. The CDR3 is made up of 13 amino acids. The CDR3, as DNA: TGTGCCAGCAGCAGAGCGGGACCTTACGAGCAGTACTTC. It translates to CASSRAGPYEQYF.

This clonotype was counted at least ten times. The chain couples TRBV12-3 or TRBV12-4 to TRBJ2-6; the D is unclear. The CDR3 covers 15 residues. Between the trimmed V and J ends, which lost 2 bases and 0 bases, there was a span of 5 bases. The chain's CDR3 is CASSLFGSGANVLTF. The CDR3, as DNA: TGTGCCAGCAGTTTATTTGGCTCTGGGGCCAACGTCCTGACTTTC.

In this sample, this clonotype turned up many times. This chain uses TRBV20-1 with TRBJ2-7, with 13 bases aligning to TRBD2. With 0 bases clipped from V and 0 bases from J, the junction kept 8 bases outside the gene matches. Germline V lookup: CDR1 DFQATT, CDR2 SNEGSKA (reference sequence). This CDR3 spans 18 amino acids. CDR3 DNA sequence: TGCAGTGCTAGAGATGGACTAGCGGGAGTACGGAGCTCCTACGAGCAGTACTTC. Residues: CSARDGLAGVRSSYEQYF.

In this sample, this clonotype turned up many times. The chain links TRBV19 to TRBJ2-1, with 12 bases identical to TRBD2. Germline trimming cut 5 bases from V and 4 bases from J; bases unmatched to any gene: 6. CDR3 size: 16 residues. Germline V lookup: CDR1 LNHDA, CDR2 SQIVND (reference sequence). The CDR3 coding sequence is TGTGCCAGTAGTGCCAAACTAGCGGGGGGATACAATGAGCAGTTCTTC. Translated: CASSAKLAGGYNEQFF.

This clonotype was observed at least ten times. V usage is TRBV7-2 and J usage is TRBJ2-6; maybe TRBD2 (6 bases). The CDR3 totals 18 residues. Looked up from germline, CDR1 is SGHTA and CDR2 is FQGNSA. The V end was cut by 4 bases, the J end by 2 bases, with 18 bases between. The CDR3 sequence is CASSSRAGSSAGANVLTF. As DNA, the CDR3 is TGTGCCAGCAGCTCACGGGCGGGGTCTAGTGCTGGGGCCAACGTCCTGACTTTC.

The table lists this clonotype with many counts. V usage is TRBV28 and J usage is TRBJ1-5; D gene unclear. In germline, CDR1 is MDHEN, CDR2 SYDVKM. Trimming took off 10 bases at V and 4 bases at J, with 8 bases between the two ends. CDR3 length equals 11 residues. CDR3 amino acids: CATAGNQPQHF. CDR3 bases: TGTGCCACCGCTGGAAATCAGCCCCAGCATTTT.

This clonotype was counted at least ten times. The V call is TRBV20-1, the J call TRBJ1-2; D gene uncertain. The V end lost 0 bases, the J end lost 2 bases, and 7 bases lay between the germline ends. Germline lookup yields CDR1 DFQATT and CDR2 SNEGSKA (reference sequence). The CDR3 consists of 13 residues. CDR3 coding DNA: TGCAGTGCTAGAGATGCGGGGAACTATGGCTACACCTTC. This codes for CSARDAGNYGYTF.

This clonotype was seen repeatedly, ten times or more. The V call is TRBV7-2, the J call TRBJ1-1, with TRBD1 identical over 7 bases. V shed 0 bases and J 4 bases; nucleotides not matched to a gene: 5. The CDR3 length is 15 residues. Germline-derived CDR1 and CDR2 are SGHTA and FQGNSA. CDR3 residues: CASSLAPAGGTEAFF. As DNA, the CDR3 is TGTGCCAGCAGCTTAGCCCCCGCAGGGGGCACTGAAGCTTTCTTT.

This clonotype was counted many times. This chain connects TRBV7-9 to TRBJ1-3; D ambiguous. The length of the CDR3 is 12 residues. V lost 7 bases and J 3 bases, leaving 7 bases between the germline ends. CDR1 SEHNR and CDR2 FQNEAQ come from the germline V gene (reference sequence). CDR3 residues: CASTPFGNTIYF. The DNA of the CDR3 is TGTGCCAGCACCCCTTTTGGAAACACCATATATTTT.

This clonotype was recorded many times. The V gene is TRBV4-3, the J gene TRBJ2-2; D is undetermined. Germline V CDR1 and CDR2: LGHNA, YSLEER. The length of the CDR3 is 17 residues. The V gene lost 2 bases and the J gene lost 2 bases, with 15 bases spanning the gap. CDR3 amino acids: CASSQKLGPPNTGELFF. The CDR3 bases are TGCGCCAGCAGCCAAAAGTTAGGACCCCCTAACACCGGGGAGCTGTTTTTT.

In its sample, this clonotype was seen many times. The CDR3, as DNA: TGTGCCAGCAGCAAAGGACAGGGGGGGATCTCCTACGAGCAGTACTTC. Protein sequence: CASSKGQGGISYEQYF. The genes are TRBV7-9 and TRBJ2-7, with 10 bases aligning to TRBD1. The CDR3 is made up of 16 amino acids. Germline CDR1 reads SEHNR; CDR2 reads FQNEAQ (reference sequence). V gave up 5 bases and J gave up 0 bases; unmatched junction bases: 7. The variable domain in full, with the rest retrieved from reference TRBV7-9 and TRBJ2-7, is DTGVSQNPRHKITKRGQNVTFRCDPISEHNRLYWYRQTLGQGPEFLTYFQNEAQLEKSRLLSDRFSAERPKGSFSTLEIQRTEQGDSAMYLCASSKGQGGISYEQYFGPGTRLTVT.